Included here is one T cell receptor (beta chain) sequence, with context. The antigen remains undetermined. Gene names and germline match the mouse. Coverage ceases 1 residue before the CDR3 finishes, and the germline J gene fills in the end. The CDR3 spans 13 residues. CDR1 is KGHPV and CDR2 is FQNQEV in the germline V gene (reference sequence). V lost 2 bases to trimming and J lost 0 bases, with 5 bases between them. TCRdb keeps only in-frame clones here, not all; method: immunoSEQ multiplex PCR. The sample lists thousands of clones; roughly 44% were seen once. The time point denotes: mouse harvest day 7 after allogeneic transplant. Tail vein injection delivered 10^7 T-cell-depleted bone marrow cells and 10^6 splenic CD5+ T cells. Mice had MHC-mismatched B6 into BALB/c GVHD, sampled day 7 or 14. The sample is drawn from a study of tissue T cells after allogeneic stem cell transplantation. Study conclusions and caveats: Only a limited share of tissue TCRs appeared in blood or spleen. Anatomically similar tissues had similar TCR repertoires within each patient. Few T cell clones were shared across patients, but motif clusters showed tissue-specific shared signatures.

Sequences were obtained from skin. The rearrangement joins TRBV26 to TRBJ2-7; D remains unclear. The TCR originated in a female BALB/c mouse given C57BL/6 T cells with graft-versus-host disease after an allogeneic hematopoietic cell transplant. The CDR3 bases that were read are TGTGCCAGCAGTCTGGCACTCTCCTATGAACAGTAC. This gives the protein CASSLALSYEQY. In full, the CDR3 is CASSLALSYEQYF.